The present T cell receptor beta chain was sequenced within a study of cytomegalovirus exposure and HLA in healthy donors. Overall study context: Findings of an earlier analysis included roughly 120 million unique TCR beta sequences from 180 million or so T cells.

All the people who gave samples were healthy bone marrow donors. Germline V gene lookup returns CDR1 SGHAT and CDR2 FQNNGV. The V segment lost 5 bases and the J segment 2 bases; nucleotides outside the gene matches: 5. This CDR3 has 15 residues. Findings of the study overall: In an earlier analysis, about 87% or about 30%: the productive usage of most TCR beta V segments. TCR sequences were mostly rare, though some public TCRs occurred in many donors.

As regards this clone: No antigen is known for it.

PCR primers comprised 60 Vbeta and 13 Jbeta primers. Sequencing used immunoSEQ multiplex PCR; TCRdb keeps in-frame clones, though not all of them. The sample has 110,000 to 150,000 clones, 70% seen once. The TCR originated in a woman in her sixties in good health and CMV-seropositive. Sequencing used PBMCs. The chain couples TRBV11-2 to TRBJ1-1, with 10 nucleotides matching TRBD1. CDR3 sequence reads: CASSPRTGGNTEAFF. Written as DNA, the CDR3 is TGTGCCAGCAGCCCGAGGACAGGGGGAAACACTGAAGCTTTCTTT. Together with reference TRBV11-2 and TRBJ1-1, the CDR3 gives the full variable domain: EAGVAQSPRYKIIEKRQSVAFWCNPISGHATLYWYQQILGQGPKLLIQFQNNGVVDDSQLPKDRFSAERLKGVDSTLKIQPAKLEDSAVYLCASSPRTGGNTEAFFGQGTRLTVV.